These 19 T cell receptor beta chains originate from one sample sequenced in a study of cytomegalovirus exposure and HLA in healthy donors. 13 Jbeta primers and 60 Vbeta primers were used for the PCR. Only in-frame clones appear in the TCRdb table, and some are missing; sequencing was by immunoSEQ multiplex PCR. The profile shows under 200,000 clones, 82% of them singletons. Sequences were obtained from PBMCs. These receptor sequences come from a girl aged 5-17 years in good health and CMV-seropositive.

The rearrangement uses TRBV7-9 and TRBJ2-5, with TRBD2 as a possible D gene (5 bases). This CDR3 contains 17 residues. CDR1 is SEHNR and CDR2 is FQNEAQ in the germline V gene (reference sequence). The V gene lost 1 base and the J gene lost 5 bases, with 20 bases spanning the gap. CDR3 sequence (DNA): TGTGCCAGCAGCTTAGACGGCGGACTGGGGAGAGGGGAGACCCAGTACTTC. This sequence encodes CASSLDGGLGRGETQYF.

The genes are TRBV10-1 and TRBJ2-7; a possible D gene is TRBD2 (7 bases). Looked up from germline, CDR1 is WNHNN and CDR2 is SYGVQD (reference sequence). Between the trimmed V and J ends, which lost 8 bases and 8 bases, there was a span of 16 bases. CDR3 length equals 12 residues. As DNA, the CDR3 is TGCGCCAGCGAGGGGGGGGCCGGGAAGCAGTACTTC. Translating it yields CASEGGAGKQYF.

The chain is built from TRBV19 and TRBJ1-1; tentative D call: TRBD1 (5 bases). Trimming stripped 3 bases from V and 4 bases from J, with 9 bases between. The CDR3 loop spans 13 amino acids. Germline V gene data show CDR1 as LNHDA and CDR2 as SQIVND (reference sequence). CDR3 coding DNA: TGTGCCAGTAGTATGAGGCAGGGCACTGAAGCTTTCTTT. Amino acids: CASSMRQGTEAFF.

V is TRBV7-9 and J is TRBJ2-7; D remains ambiguous. Germline values: CDR1 SEHNR, CDR2 FQNEAQ (reference sequence). Trimming stripped 6 bases from V and 6 bases from J, with 15 bases between. The CDR3 length is 13 residues. The CDR3 region is CASRPSLSSEQYF. The CDR3 DNA is TGTGCCAGCAGACCAAGCCTCTCGAGCGAGCAGTACTTC. Based on the CDR3 plus reference TRBV7-9 and TRBJ2-7, the full variable domain is DTGVSQNPRHKITKRGQNVTFRCDPISEHNRLYWYRQTLGQGPEFLTYFQNEAQLEKSRLLSDRFSAERPKGSFSTLEIQRTEQGDSAMYLCASRPSLSSEQYFGPGTRLTVT.

The gene calls are TRBV19 and TRBJ1-1; 9 nucleotides line up with TRBD1. The CDR3 contains 15 residues. The V segment lost 4 bases and the J segment 4 bases; nucleotides outside the gene matches: 7. Germline V gene data show CDR1 as LNHDA and CDR2 as SQIVND (reference sequence). The CDR3 bases are TGTGCCAGTAGTACCCGGACAGGGGTGAGCACTGAAGCTTTCTTT. It encodes CASSTRTGVSTEAFF.

In this sample, this clone turned up a few times. The sample contains more than one DNA sequence encoding this CDR3. This sequence joins TRBV30 and TRBJ2-5, with 8 bases identical to TRBD1. Germline trimming cut 5 bases from V and 3 bases from J; bases unmatched to any gene: 5. The germline CDR1 and CDR2 sequences are GTSNPN and SVGIG (reference sequence). The CDR3 covers 13 residues. The CDR3 spells CAWDRGGEETQYF. The CDR3 nucleotides are TGTGCCTGGGACAGGGGCGGGGAAGAGACCCAGTACTTC.

CDR3 protein: CASSPRTGGSEQYF. CDR3 DNA sequence: TGTGCCAGCAGCCCTAGGACAGGGGGCTCCGAGCAGTACTTC. The chain links TRBV27 to TRBJ2-7; 11 positions agree with TRBD1. CDR1 and CDR2 from the germline V gene are MNHEY and SMNVEV (reference sequence). Trimming at V came to 6 bases and at J to 6 bases, leaving 7 bases not matched to a gene. This CDR3 is built from 14 residues.

The J gene is TRBJ2-7, the V gene TRBV28; 7 bases agree with TRBD2. The CDR3 is made up of 16 amino acids. In germline, CDR1 is MDHEN, CDR2 SYDVKM. V was pared by 4 bases and J by 3 bases, with 12 bases of the junction left unmatched. In DNA, the CDR3 is TGTGCCAGCAGTTCCATCTGGGGGGGATTTGACTACGAGCAGTACTTC. It codes for CASSSIWGGFDYEQYF.

This chain uses TRBV28 with TRBJ2-7; D may be TRBD2 (6 bases). The CDR3 sequence is 15 residues long. CDR1 is MDHEN, CDR2 SYDVKM, per germline. Trimming removed 6 bases at V and 2 bases at J, with 17 bases between. This chain's CDR3 is CASSTASSDTYEQYF. Here the CDR3 DNA reads TGTGCCAGCAGCACGGCGTCTAGCGACACCTACGAGCAGTACTTC.

CDR3 coding DNA: TGTGCCAGCGTGACAGGGCTAAACTATGGCTACACCTTC. Amino acid sequence: CASVTGLNYGYTF. V is TRBV2 and J is TRBJ1-2; 7 bases align to TRBD1. The V and J ends lost 8 bases and 2 bases, in that order; junction bases with no gene match: 5. CDR1 is SNHLY, CDR2 FYNNEI, per germline. CDR3 size: 13 residues.

V is TRBV28 and J is TRBJ2-7; weak D call: TRBD1 (6 bases). The CDR3 consists of 13 residues. Between the trimmed V and J ends, which lost 2 bases and 7 bases, there was a span of 12 bases. Germline V CDR1 and CDR2: MDHEN, SYDVKM. The CDR3 region is CASSLQGFKEQYF. CDR3 nucleotides: TGTGCCAGCAGTTTACAGGGGTTTAAAGAGCAGTACTTC.

This clone was picked up a small number of times. The CDR3, as DNA: TGTGCCAGCAGTGTCAAACAGAAGACGGCATACGAGCAGTACTTC. Translated: CASSVKQKTAYEQYF. V usage is TRBV6-1 and J usage is TRBJ2-7; D is uncertain. This CDR3 has 15 amino acids. Trimming removed 4 bases from V and 4 bases from J, with 17 bases in between. Germline V lookup: CDR1 MNHNS, CDR2 SASEGT.

The chain is built from TRBV27 and TRBJ1-3, with 7 bases lining up with TRBD1. J was trimmed by 2 bases and V by 4 bases; bases with no gene match: 2. This CDR3 comprises 14 residues. Germline CDR1 MNHEY, CDR2 SMNVEV (reference sequence). CDR3 sequence reads: CASSSTGAGNTIYF. The CDR3 region has the DNA TGTGCCAGCAGTTCAACAGGGGCTGGAAACACCATATATTTT.

This rearrangement joins TRBV5-1 to TRBJ1-1; TRBD1 is a possible D gene (6 bases). In germline, CDR1 is SGHRS, CDR2 YFSETQ. The CDR3 covers 13 residues. The germline V and J ends were trimmed by 0 bases and 11 bases, with 14 bases remaining between them. The CDR3 DNA sequence: TGCGCCAGCAGCTTGGGCCCTCCGAGGGGGGCTTTCTTT. Its protein product is CASSLGPPRGAFF.

This clone occurred a few times. The chain carries TRBV5-4 and TRBJ1-4, with a tentative D call TRBD1 (5 bases). Trimming took off 4 bases at V and 8 bases at J, with 21 bases between the two ends. Looked up from germline, CDR1 is SGHNT and CDR2 is YYREEE (reference sequence). The CDR3 loop spans 16 amino acids. CDR3: CASSAPFGGDREKLFF. The CDR3 DNA is TGTGCCAGCAGCGCCCCTTTTGGGGGGGATCGGGAAAAACTGTTTTTT.

The chain uses TRBV21-1 and TRBJ2-4; the table's D call of TRBD1 was not tested on the DNA. TRBV21-1 is designated a pseudogene. The CDR3 runs to 16 residues. As DNA, the CDR3 is TGTGCCAGCAGCCCTGTAGCGCGGACAGGATCAAACATTCAGTACTTC. Translating gives CASSPVARTGSNIQYF.

This clone showed up just a few times. V gene TRBV6-5 combines with J gene TRBJ2-7, with 7 positions matching TRBD1. V lost 8 bases, J lost 6 bases, and 7 bases stayed unmatched. The CDR3 consists of 12 residues. Germline V gene data show CDR1 as MNHEY and CDR2 as SVGAGI. This chain's CDR3 is CASSGAGGEQYF. The DNA for the CDR3 is TGTGCCAGCTCTGGGGCAGGGGGCGAGCAGTACTTC.

CDR3 nucleotides: TGTGCCAGCAGTCGACAGGGGGCGGGTGGCTACACCTTC. It encodes CASSRQGAGGYTF. V usage is TRBV6-5 and J usage is TRBJ1-2, with 10 bases that match TRBD1. The germline V gene has CDR1 MNHEY and CDR2 SVGAGI. Germline trimming cut 5 bases from V and 7 bases from J; bases unmatched to any gene: 4. This CDR3 spans 13 amino acids.

The chain couples TRBV27 to TRBJ2-6; D remains ambiguous. The CDR3 contains 16 residues. V lost 3 bases and J lost 2, with 11 bases in between. From germline, CDR1 is MNHEY and CDR2 SMNVEV (reference sequence). In DNA form, the CDR3 reads TGTGCCAGCAGTTTTACCGGGTACCCTGGGGCCAACGTCCTGACTTTC. This encodes CASSFTGYPGANVLTF. The variable domain in full, with the rest retrieved from reference TRBV27 and TRBJ2-6, is EAQVTQNPRYLITVTGKKLTVTCSQNMNHEYMSWYRQDPGLGLRQIYYSMNVEVTDKGDVPEGYKVSRKEKRNFPLILESPSPNQTSLYFCASSFTGYPGANVLTFGAGSRLTVL.